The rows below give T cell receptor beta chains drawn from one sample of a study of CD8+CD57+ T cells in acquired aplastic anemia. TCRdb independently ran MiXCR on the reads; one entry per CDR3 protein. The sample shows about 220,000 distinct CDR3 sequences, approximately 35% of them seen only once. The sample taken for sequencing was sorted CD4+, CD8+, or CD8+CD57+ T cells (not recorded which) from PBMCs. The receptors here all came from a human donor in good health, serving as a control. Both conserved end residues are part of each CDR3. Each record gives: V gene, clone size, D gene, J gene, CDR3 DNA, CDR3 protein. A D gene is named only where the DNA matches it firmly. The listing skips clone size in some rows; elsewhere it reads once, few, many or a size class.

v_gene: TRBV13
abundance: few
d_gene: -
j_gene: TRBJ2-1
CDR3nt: TGTGCCAGCAGCTTAGGCCCTCCAGGGCGTCTGTTACAAAGCTCCTACAATGAGCAGTTCTTC
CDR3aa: CASSLGPPGRLLQSSYNEQFF

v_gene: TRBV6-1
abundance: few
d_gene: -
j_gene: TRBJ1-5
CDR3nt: TGTGCCAGCACCCTTTGGGGCGGGGCGGGTAGCAATCAGCCCCAGCATTTT
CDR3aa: CASTLWGGAGSNQPQHF

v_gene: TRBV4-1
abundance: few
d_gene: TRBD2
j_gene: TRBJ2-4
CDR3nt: TGCGCCAGCAGCCCGGATTTTTTGCGGGAGGGAATATCCAAAAACATTCAGTACTTC
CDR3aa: CASSPDFLREGISKNIQYF

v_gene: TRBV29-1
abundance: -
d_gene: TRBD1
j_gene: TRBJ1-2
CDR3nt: TGCGGCGTCGGACAGGGTCTGGGGGACTATGGCTACACCTTC
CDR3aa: CGVGQGLGDYGYTF

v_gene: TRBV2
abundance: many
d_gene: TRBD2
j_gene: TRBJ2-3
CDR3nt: TGTGCCAGCAGCCCAGGACTAGCGGGAAGCACAGATACGCAGTATTTT
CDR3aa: CASSPGLAGSTDTQYF

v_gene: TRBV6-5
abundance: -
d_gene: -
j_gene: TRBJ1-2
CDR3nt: TGTGCCAGCAGTTCCTACCCCACCTCCTATGGCTACACCTTC
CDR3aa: CASSSYPTSYGYTF

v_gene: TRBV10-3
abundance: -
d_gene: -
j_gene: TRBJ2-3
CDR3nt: TGTGCCATCAGTGATGGGGGGGACACAGATACGCGGTACTTT
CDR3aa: CAISDGGDTDTRYF

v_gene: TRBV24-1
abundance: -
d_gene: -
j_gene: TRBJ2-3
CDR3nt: TGTGCCACCAGTGATCCACGCACAGATACGCAGTATTTT
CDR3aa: CATSDPRTDTQYF

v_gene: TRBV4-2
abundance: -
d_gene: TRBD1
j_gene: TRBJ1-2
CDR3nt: TGTGCCAGCAGCCGAAAGGGACAGGGTAGGAACTATGGCTACACCTTC
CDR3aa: CASSRKGQGRNYGYTF

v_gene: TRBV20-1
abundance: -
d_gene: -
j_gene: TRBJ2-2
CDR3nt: TGCAGTGCTAGAGATCTCGCAGGAGCGAGCGCGAACACCGGGGAGCTGTTTTTT
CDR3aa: CSARDLAGASANTGELFF

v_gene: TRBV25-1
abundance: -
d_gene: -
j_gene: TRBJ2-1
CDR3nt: TGTGCCAGCAGTGATCGTGGCGGGGGCCGCTACAATGAGCAGTTCTTC
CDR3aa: CASSDRGGGRYNEQFF

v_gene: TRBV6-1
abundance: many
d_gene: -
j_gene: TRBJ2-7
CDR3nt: TGTGCCAGCAGTAGGAACGGCTGGTCCTACGAGCAGTACTTC
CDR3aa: CASSRNGWSYEQYF

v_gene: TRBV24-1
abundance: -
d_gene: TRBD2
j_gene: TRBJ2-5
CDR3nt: TGTGCCGCCAGTGTAGCGGGAGTAGAGACCCAGTACTTC
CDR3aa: CAASVAGVETQYF

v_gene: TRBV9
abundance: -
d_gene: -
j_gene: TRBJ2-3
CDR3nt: TGTGCCAGCAGCGTAGTTGATAGCCGCGCAGATACGCAGTATTTT
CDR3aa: CASSVVDSRADTQYF

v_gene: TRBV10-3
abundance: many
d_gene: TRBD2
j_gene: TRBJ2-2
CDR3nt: TGTGCCATCAGTGAGCCTAGCGGGAACACCGGGGAGCTGTTTTTT
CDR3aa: CAISEPSGNTGELFF

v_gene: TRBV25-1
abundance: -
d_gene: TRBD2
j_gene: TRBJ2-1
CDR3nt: TGTGCCAGCAGTCCCAGCGGGGCCTACAATGAGCAGTTCTTC
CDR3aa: CASSPSGAYNEQFF

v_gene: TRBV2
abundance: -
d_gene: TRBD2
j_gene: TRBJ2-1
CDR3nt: TGTGCCAGCAGTGAAGCTGTTCAGAGGACTAGCCCCTACAATGAGCAGTTCTTC
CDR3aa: CASSEAVQRTSPYNEQFF

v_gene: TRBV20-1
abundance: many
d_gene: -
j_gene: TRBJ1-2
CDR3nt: TGCAGTGCTCCGCGTTTGGGGGGCGATGGCTACACCTTC
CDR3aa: CSAPRLGGDGYTF

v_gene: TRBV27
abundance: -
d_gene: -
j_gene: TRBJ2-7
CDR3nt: TGTGCCAGCAGTAGTATAGGGACAACAGGTGACTACGAGCAGTACTTC
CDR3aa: CASSSIGTTGDYEQYF

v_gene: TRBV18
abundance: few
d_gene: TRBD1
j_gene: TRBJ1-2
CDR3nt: TGTGCCAGCTCACCGAACTTATTACAGGGGAGCGCATATGGCTACACCTTC
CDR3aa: CASSPNLLQGSAYGYTF

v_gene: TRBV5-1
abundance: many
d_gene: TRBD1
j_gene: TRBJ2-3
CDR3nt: TGCGCCAGCAGCTTTTCACAGGGGACAGATACGCAGTATTTT
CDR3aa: CASSFSQGTDTQYF

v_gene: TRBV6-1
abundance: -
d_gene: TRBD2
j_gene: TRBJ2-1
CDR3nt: TGTGTCAGCAGTACCAGCGGGAGCTCCTACAATGAGCAGTTCTTC
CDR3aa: CVSSTSGSSYNEQFF

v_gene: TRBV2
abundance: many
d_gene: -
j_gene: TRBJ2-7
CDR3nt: TGTGCCAGCATTTGGTCCAACAGTGGCGGCGATAAGCAGTACTTC
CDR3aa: CASIWSNSGGDKQYF

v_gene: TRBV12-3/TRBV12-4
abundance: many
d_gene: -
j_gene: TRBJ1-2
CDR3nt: TGTGCCAGCAGTCCGACAGGATTATATGGCTACACCTTC
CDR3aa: CASSPTGLYGYTF

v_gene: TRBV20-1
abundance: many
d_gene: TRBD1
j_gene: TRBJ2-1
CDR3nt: TGCAGTGCTAGGCTGGGACAGTCCAGAAACAATGAGCAGTTCTTC
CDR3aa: CSARLGQSRNNEQFF

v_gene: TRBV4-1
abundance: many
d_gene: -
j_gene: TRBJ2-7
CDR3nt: TGCGCCAGCAGCCAAGGTATAGCCGGCGAGCAGTACTTC
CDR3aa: CASSQGIAGEQYF

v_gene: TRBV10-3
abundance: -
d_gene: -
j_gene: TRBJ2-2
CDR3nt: TGTGCCATCAGTGAGTATGGTACAGAGGGCAGGAACACCGGGGAGCTGTTTTTT
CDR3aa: CAISEYGTEGRNTGELFF

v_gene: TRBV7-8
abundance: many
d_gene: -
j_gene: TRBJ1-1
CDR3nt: TGTGCCAGCAGCCCCCGCGGGGGCGCGATGAACACTGAAGCTTTCTTT
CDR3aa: CASSPRGGAMNTEAFF

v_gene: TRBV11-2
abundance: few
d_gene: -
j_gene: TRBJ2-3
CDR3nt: TGTGCCAGCAGCTTCCTGCGGGGAAAGTCTAGCACAGATACGCAGTATTTT
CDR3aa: CASSFLRGKSSTDTQYF

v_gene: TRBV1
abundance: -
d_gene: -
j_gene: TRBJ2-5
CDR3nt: TGCGCCAGCAGCCAAGTTAACGAGTTCCGGGAGACCCAGTACTTC
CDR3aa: CASSQVNEFRETQYF

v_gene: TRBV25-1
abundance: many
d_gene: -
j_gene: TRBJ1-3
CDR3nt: TGTGCCAGCAGTGAATCTGGCTCTGGAAACACCATATATTTT
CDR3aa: CASSESGSGNTIYF

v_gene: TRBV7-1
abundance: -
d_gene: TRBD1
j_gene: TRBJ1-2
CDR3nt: TGTGCCAGCAGCTCGGCGGGGGGACAGGACTATGGCTACACCTTC
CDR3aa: CASSSAGGQDYGYTF

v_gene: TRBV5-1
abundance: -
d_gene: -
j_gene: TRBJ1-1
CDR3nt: TGCGCCAGCAGCTGGTCAGGGGTGGGAACTGAAGCTTTCTTT
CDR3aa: CASSWSGVGTEAFF

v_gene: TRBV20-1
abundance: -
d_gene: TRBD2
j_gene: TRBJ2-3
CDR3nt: TGCAGTGCTAGAGGGACTAGCGGGGGAGGCACAGATACGCAGTATTTT
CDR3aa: CSARGTSGGGTDTQYF

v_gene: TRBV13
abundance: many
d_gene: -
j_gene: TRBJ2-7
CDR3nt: TGTGCCAGCAGCGACCTTAGGGGGGCGCAGTACTTC
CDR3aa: CASSDLRGAQYF

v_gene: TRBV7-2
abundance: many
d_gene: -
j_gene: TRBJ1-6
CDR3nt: TGTGCCAGCAGCCGCTCCAACCTGGTCAATTCACCCCTCCACTTT
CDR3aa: CASSRSNLVNSPLHF

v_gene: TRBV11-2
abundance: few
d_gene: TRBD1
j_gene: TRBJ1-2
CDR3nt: TGTGCCAGCAGCGCTGTAGGAGGGGGCATAGGTGGCTACACCTTC
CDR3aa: CASSAVGGGIGGYTF

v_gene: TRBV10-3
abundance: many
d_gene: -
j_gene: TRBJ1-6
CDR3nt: TGTGCCATCAGTGACGACCCCAATTCACCCCTCCACTTT
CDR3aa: CAISDDPNSPLHF

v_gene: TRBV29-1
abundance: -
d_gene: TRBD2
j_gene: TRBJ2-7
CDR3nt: TGCAGCGTTGGGGGACTAGCGGGAGGGCCCCACGAGCAGTACTTC
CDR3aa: CSVGGLAGGPHEQYF

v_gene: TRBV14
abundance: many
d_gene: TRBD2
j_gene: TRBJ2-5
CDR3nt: TGTGCCAGCAGCCAAGCTCTGCGGACTAGCGATACCCAGTACTTC
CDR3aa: CASSQALRTSDTQYF

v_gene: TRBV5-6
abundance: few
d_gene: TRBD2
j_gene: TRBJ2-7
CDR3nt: TGTGCCAGCAGCTTGTCGCGGGGGGGCTTCTGCGAGCAGTACTTC
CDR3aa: CASSLSRGGFCEQYF

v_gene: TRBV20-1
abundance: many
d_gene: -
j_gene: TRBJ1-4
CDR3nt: TGCAGTGCCCCCACAGGGACTCAACTGTTTTTT
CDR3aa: CSAPTGTQLFF

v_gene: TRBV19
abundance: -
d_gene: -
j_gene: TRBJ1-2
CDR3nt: TGTGCCAGTAGTCAGGACAGTTTCCATGGCTGCACCTTC
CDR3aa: CASSQDSFHGCTF

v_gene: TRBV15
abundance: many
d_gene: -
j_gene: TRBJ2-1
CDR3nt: TGTGCCACCAGCCGAAAGTCGGGGGCCGGGGGTTGGGAGCAGTTCTTC
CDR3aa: CATSRKSGAGGWEQFF

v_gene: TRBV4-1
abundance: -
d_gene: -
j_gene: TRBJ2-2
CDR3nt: TGCGCCAGCAGCCAAAAGGCGGGGAACACCGGGGAGCTGTTTTTT
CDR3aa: CASSQKAGNTGELFF

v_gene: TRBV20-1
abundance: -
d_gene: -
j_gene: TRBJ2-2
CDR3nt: TGCAGTGCTAGAGACGGGACATGGGGTAACACCGGGGAGCTGTTTTTT
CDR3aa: CSARDGTWGNTGELFF

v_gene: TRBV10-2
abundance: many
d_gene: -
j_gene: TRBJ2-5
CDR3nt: TGCGCCAGCAGTGAGTCAGGCAGGTACCAAGAGACCCAGTACTTC
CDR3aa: CASSESGRYQETQYF